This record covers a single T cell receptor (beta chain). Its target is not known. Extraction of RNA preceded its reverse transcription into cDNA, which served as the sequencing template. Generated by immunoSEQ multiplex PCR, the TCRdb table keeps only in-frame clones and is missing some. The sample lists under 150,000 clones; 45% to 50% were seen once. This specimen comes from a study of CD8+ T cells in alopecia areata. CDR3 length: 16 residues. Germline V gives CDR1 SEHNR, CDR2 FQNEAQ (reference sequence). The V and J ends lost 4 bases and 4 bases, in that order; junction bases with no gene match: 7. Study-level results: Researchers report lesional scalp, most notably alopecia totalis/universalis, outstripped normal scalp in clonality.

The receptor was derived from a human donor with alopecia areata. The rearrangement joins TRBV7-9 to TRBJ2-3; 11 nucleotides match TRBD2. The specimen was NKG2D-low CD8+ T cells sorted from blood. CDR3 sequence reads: CASSSTSGGIADTQYF. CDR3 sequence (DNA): TGTGCCAGCAGCTCCACTAGCGGGGGTATAGCAGATACGCAGTATTTT.